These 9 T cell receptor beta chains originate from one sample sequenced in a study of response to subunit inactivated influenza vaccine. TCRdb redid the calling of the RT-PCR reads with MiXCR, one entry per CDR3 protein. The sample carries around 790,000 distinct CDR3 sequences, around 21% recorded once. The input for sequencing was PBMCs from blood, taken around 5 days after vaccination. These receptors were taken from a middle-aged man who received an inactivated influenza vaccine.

CDR3 bases: TGCAGTGGGAATACAGGGGGCTCGGAGACCCAGTACTTC. Translating gives CSGNTGGSETQYF. The chain combines TRBV20-1 with TRBJ2-5; the match to TRBD1 covers 9 bases. The junction had 8 bases not matched to a gene; V was cut back by 7 bases and J by 5 bases. The CDR3 has 13 residues. Per the germline V gene, CDR1 is DFQATT and CDR2 is SNEGSKA (reference sequence).

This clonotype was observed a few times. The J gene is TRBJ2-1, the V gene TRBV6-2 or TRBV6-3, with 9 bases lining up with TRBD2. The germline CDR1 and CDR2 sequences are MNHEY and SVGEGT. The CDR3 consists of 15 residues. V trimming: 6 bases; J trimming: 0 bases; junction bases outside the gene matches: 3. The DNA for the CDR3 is TGTGCCAGCAGGAGCGGGGGGCCCTCCTACAATGAGCAGTTCTTC. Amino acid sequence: CASRSGGPSYNEQFF.

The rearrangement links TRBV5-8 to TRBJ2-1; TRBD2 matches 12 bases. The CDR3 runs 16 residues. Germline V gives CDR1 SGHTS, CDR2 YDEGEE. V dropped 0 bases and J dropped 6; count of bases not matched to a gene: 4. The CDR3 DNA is TGTGCCAGCAGCTTGGTGTCTAGCGGGAGGGCCAATGAGCAGTTCTTC. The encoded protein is CASSLVSSGRANEQFF.

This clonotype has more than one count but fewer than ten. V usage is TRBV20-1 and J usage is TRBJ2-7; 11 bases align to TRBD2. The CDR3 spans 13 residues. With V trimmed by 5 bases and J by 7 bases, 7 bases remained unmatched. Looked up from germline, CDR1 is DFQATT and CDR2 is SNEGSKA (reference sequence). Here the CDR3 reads CSAGLAGNGEQYF. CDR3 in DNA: TGCAGTGCTGGACTAGCGGGTAATGGTGAGCAGTACTTC.

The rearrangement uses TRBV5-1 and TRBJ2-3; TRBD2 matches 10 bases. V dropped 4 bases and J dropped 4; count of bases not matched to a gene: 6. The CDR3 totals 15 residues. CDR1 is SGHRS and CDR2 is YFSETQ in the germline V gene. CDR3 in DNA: TGCGCCAGCAGCGCCAGCGGGAGGGCCGCAGATACGCAGTATTTT. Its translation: CASSASGRAADTQYF.

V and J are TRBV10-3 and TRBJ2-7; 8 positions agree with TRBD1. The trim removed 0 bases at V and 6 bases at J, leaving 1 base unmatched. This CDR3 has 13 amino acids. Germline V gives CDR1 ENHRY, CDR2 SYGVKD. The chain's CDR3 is CAISESDRGEQYF. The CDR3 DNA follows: TGTGCCATCAGTGAGTCCGACAGGGGCGAGCAGTACTTC.

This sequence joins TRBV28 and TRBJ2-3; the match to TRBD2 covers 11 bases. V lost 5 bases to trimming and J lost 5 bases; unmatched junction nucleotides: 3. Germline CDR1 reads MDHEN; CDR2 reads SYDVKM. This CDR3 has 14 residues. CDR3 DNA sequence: TGTGCCAGCAGTATAGCGGGAGGGAAAGATACGCAGTATTTT. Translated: CASSIAGGKDTQYF.

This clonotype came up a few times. This CDR3 reads CSAGAGGKEPDTQYF. In DNA, the CDR3 is TGCAGTGCTGGGGCTGGAGGGAAAGAGCCCGATACGCAGTATTTT. V is TRBV20-1 and J is TRBJ2-3, with D tentatively TRBD2 (6 bases). CDR3 length equals 15 residues. V was clipped by 5 bases and J by 6 bases, with 21 bases between them. Germline values: CDR1 DFQATT, CDR2 SNEGSKA (reference sequence).

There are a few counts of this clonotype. The CDR3 here is CSVEIWDANTGELFF. DNA of the CDR3: TGCAGCGTTGAAATATGGGACGCGAACACCGGGGAGCTGTTTTTT. The chain recombines TRBV29-1 with TRBJ2-2; D might be TRBD1 or TRBD2, each matching 5 bases. The CDR3 spans 15 residues. V gave up 2 bases and J gave up 0 bases, with 10 bases separating them. The germline V gene encodes CDR1 SQVTM and CDR2 ANQGSEA.